This T cell receptor beta chain was sequenced for a study of control samples from healthy donors and cancer patients (dated by TCRdb to 2020 to 2022). The V and J ends are trimmed by 1 base and 0 bases, leaving 13 bases between them. Counted from cysteine to phenylalanine, this CDR3 has 16 amino acids. Only CDR3 DNA remains: 48 bases, in frame from the first base. The CDR1 and CDR2 encoded by the germline V gene are SGHRS and YFSETQ. The library relied on the immunoSEQ multiplex PCR assay. The clones in this table, taken by TCRdb from immuneACCESS, are in-frame only. Not every clone is retained; where verified, under half of the shortfall comes from an unresolved V gene, and the cause of the rest is unknown. In all, the sample holds hundreds of thousands of clones, and approximately 80% of those were seen once. 13% of the sample belongs to the ten largest clones. Concerning this clone itself: Its specific antigen is unknown. Per-base quality was not reported, and no clone a single base away is much larger than it.

The chain is encoded by TRBV5-1 joined to TRBJ1-1; D gene: possibly TRBD1, on 5 matching bases. This receptor was identified in a woman aged 60 to 75 with lung cancer. The sequencing input was PBMCs. The CDR3: CASSLNGAGMNTEAFF. The nucleotides read TGCGCCAGCAGCTTGAACGGGGCCGGTATGAACACTGAAGCTTTCTTT.